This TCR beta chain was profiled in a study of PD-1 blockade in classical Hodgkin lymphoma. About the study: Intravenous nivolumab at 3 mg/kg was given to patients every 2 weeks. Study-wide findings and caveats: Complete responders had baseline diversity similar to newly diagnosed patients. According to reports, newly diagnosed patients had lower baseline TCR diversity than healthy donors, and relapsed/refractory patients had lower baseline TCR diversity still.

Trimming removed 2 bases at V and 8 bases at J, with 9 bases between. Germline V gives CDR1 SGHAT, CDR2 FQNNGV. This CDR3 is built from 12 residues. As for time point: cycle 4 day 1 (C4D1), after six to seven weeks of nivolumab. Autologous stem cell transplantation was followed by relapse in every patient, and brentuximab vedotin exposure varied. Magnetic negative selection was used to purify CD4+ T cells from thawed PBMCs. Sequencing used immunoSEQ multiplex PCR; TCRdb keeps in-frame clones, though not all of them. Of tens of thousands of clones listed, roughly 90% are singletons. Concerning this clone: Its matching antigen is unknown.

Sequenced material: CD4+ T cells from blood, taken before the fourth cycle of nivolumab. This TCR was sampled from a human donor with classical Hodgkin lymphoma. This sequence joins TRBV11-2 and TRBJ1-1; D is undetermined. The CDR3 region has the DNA TGTGCCAGCAGCTTATCCATCGGGGAAGCTTTCTTT. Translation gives CASSLSIGEAFF.